The T cell receptor (beta chain) described here comes from a study of Graves' ophthalmopathy and Graves' hyperthyroidism. CDR1 is MNHNS and CDR2 is SASEGT in the germline V gene. This CDR3 contains 14 residues. RNA served as the template for amplifying TCR beta CDR3 regions. After a first-round RT-PCR with HTBI primers, a second-round multiplex PCR was run. MiXCR, applied by TCRdb to the multiplex PCR reads, yields one record per CDR3 protein. Among approximately 460,000 distinct CDR3 sequences listed, roughly an eighth were seen once. This clonotype was observed a handful of times. A junction end diverges from the germline sequence, so it may reflect a read error.

The TCR comes from a woman aged 25-40 years with Graves' ophthalmopathy. Sequencing input: blood. The chain combines TRBV6-1 with TRBJ2-7; D ambiguous. CDR3 in DNA: TGTGCCAGCAGTGAAAAATTAGAAGGGTACGATCAGTACTTC. Translation: CASSEKLEGYDQYF.